The T cell receptor (beta chain) under discussion was sequenced for a study of cytomegalovirus exposure and HLA in healthy donors. Per the germline V gene, CDR1 is SNHLY and CDR2 is FYNNEI. This CDR3 spans 14 amino acids. V shed 1 base and J shed 10 bases, with 14 bases lying between them. Libraries were prepared by immunoSEQ multiplex PCR; TCRdb keeps only in-frame clonotypes and omits some of them. Of some 130,000 clones listed, roughly 90% are singletons. The sample taken for sequencing was PBMCs. The chain joins TRBV2 to TRBJ2-1; D may be TRBD2 (6 bases). The clonotype was recovered from a man between 18 and 29 years old in good health and CMV-seronegative. The CDR3 is CASSEEGTQGEQFF. The CDR3 coding sequence is TGTGCCAGCAGTGAAGAAGGGACTCAAGGCGAGCAGTTCTTC. Variable domain in full (rest from reference TRBV2 and TRBJ2-1): EPEVTQTPSHQVTQMGQEVILRCVPISNHLYFYWYRQILGQKVEFLVSFYNNEISEKSEIFDDQFSVERPDGSNFTLKIRSTKLEDSAMYFCASSEEGTQGEQFFGPGTRLTVL.